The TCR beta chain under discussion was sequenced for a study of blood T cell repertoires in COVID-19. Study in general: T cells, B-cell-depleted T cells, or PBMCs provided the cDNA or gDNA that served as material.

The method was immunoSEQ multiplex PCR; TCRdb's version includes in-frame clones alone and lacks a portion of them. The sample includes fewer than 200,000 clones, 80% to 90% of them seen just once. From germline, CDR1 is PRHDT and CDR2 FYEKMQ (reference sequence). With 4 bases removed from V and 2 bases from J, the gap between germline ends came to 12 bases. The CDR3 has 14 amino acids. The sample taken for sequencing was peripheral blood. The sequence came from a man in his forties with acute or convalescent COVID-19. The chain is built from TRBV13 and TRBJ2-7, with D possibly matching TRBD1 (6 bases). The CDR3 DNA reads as TGTGCCAGCAGCTCCCGTGGGGGCACCTACGAGCAGTACTTC. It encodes CASSSRGGTYEQYF.